These 27 T cell receptor beta chains were all obtained from the same sample, sequenced in a study of regulatory T cells in long-lasting Graves disease. According to the study, TCR beta libraries were built with iRepertoire HTBI primers and CDR3-region Arm-PCR. TCRdb re-derived calls from the multiplex PCR reads in MiXCR, one entry per CDR3 protein. The sample carries more than 300,000 distinct CDR3 sequences, around 15% recorded once. The time point was: newly diagnosed GD, antithyroid drugs for less than 3 months. RNA isolated from PBMCs was used to make the TCR library. Here the sequenced sample was peripheral blood mononuclear cells (PBMCs), taken at new diagnosis, from a patient treated with antithyroid drugs. These receptors all stem from a female donor with Graves disease.

In its sample, this clonotype was seen a few times. The chain uses TRBV20-1 and TRBJ1-3; D may be TRBD1 (6 bases). Germline loops: CDR1 DFQATT, CDR2 SNEGSKA (reference sequence). The CDR3 contains 14 residues. V gave up 4 bases and J gave up 0 bases, with 10 bases separating them. CDR3 sequence: CSATGADSGNTIYF. The CDR3 DNA reads as TGCAGTGCTACAGGGGCCGACTCTGGAAACACCATATATTTT.

This clonotype came up many times. The CDR3 reads CASSRSGSGGIQYF. CDR3 DNA: TGTGCCAGCAGCAGGAGCGGGAGTGGAGGCATTCAGTACTTC. The chain joins TRBV6-2 or TRBV6-3 to TRBJ2-4, with 8 bases matching TRBD2. Germline V gene lookup returns CDR1 MNHEY and CDR2 SVGEGT. The CDR3 covers 14 residues. V lost 6 bases and J lost 9; bases outside the gene matches: 10.

This clonotype has a count of ten or more. The chain couples TRBV6-5 to TRBJ1-1, with 7 positions matching TRBD1. Germline loops: CDR1 MNHEY, CDR2 SVGAGI. V was pared by 2 bases and J by 0 bases, with 3 bases of the junction left unmatched. CDR3 size: 15 residues. CDR3 DNA sequence: TGTGCCAGCAGTTACGACAGGGCGATGAACACTGAAGCTTTCTTT. It is translated as CASSYDRAMNTEAFF.

There are many counts of this clonotype. V usage is TRBV4-1 and J usage is TRBJ1-5; D remains unclear. The CDR3 sequence is 13 residues long. The germline gives CDR1 MGHRA, CDR2 YSYEKL. V gave up 0 bases and J gave up 4 bases, with 4 bases separating them. The CDR3 here is CASSQDPNQPQHF. CDR3 in DNA: TGCGCCAGCAGCCAAGATCCTAATCAGCCCCAGCATTTT.

The chain recombines TRBV20-1 with TRBJ2-1; unclear D gene. Trimming took off 3 bases at V and 0 bases at J, with 9 bases between the two ends. The germline V gene encodes CDR1 DFQATT and CDR2 SNEGSKA (reference sequence). The CDR3 runs to 14 residues. The CDR3, as DNA: TGCAGTGCTAGCCTACCCCGCTCCTACAATGAGCAGTTCTTC. Translation gives CSASLPRSYNEQFF.

The chain joins TRBV28 to TRBJ2-2; TRBD2 agrees at 8 bases. Losses at the gene ends were 2 bases for V and 4 bases for J; bases not matched to a gene: 6. The CDR3 contains 16 residues. Germline V gives CDR1 MDHEN, CDR2 SYDVKM. CDR3 nucleotides: TGTGCCAGCAGTTTAACGGTAGCGGGGATCACCGGGGAGCTGTTTTTT. Translated: CASSLTVAGITGELFF.

This clonotype was seen at least ten times. V usage is TRBV2 and J usage is TRBJ2-2, with 7 positions matching TRBD1. CDR3 length equals 16 residues. The V segment lost 6 bases and the J segment 4 bases; nucleotides outside the gene matches: 11. Germline CDR1 SNHLY, CDR2 FYNNEI. The CDR3 spells CASSPLVGGPTGELFF. The CDR3 DNA is TGTGCCAGCAGCCCGCTGGTAGGGGGCCCCACCGGGGAGCTGTTTTTT.

The chain links TRBV20-1 to TRBJ2-7; possibly TRBD1 or TRBD2 for D (5 bases each). From germline, CDR1 is DFQATT and CDR2 SNEGSKA (reference sequence). Trimming pared 5 bases from V and 3 bases from J, leaving 8 bases between. The CDR3 runs 11 residues. CDR3 protein: CSAGTHYEQYF. The CDR3 DNA reads as TGCAGTGCTGGGACCCACTACGAGCAGTACTTC.

As for this clonotype: At one of its ends the junction is not consistent with the germline gene, which may arise from a read error. The chain has TRBV4-1 and TRBJ2-3; no clear D gene. The CDR3 has 12 amino acids. Germline CDR1 is MGHRA and CDR2 is YSYEKL. The CDR3: CAGSQLSDTQYF. CDR3 nucleotide sequence: TGCGCCGGCAGCCAACTCTCAGATACGCAGTATTTT.

In the case of this clonotype: A far larger clone is a single base away, which makes a read error likely. CDR3 region: CACSSRGQGVTDTQYF. CDR3 DNA: TGTGCCTGCAGCTCCAGGGGCCAGGGAGTCACAGATACGCAGTATTTT. The chain carries TRBV7-2 and TRBJ2-3, with D tentatively TRBD1 (6 bases). Germline V lookup: CDR1 SGHTA, CDR2 FQGNSA. The CDR3 is 16 residues long.

This clonotype was detected many times. The rearrangement uses TRBV20-1 and TRBJ2-3; TRBD2 matches at 7 bases. Germline CDR1 reads DFQATT; CDR2 reads SNEGSKA (reference sequence). The CDR3 contains 19 residues. V was clipped by 0 bases and J by 0 bases; unmatched bases: 15. The CDR3 loop reads CSARDRSGRSSGSTDTQYF. The CDR3 DNA is TGCAGTGCTAGAGATCGAAGCGGGCGGAGTAGCGGGAGCACAGATACGCAGTATTTT.

This clonotype was seen repeatedly, ten times or more. The chain joins TRBV9 to TRBJ1-6; 9 bases fit TRBD1. The V gene's germline CDR1 is SGDLS and CDR2 YYNGEE. V shed 3 bases and J 8 bases; nucleotides not matched to a gene: 3. This CDR3 contains 14 residues. This CDR3 is CASSEGDRDSPLHF. DNA for the CDR3: TGTGCCAGCAGCGAGGGGGACAGGGATTCACCCCTCCACTTT.

The chain is built from TRBV5-4 and TRBJ2-5, with a weak D call TRBD1 (6 bases). CDR1 SGHNT and CDR2 YYREEE come from the germline V gene (reference sequence). V lost 0 bases and J lost 5, with 14 bases in between. CDR3 length equals 15 residues. The CDR3 reads CASSLAGTNRETQYF. The CDR3 DNA reads as TGTGCCAGCAGCTTGGCCGGGACAAACAGGGAGACCCAGTACTTC.

This clonotype showed up just a few times. This rearrangement joins TRBV20-1 to TRBJ2-1; unclear D gene. This CDR3 is 13 amino acids long. With 8 bases removed from V and 12 bases from J, the gap between germline ends came to 23 bases. Germline assignment: CDR1 DFQATT and CDR2 SNEGSKA (reference sequence). The CDR3 DNA reads TGCAGTACTATATCCCCCCCGGACCTGGGGCAGTTCTTC. Amino acid sequence: CSTISPPDLGQFF.

J is TRBJ2-7 and V is TRBV5-1; 8 bases align to TRBD2. Germline V gene data show CDR1 as SGHRS and CDR2 as YFSETQ. V was pared by 4 bases and J by 5 bases, with 26 bases of the junction left unmatched. The CDR3 is made up of 20 amino acids. The CDR3 DNA is TGCGCCAGCAGCCCGATGGCCGGGGGACTACCGGGAGGGCGAACCCACGAGCAGTACTTC. It encodes CASSPMAGGLPGGRTHEQYF.

This clonotype was recorded many times. CDR3 nucleotides: TGTGCCAGCAGCGGGACAGCCGACAATGAGCAGTTCTTC. As protein: CASSGTADNEQFF. This chain links TRBV27 with TRBJ2-1, with 7 bases aligning to TRBD1. The germline V gene encodes CDR1 MNHEY and CDR2 SMNVEV (reference sequence). The CDR3 length is 13 residues. V was clipped by 6 bases and J by 5 bases; unmatched bases: 4.

This clonotype was seen at least ten times. The chain has TRBV7-9 and TRBJ2-5; unclear D gene. V was clipped by 3 bases and J by 4 bases, with 6 bases between them. CDR3 length equals 12 residues. Germline CDR1 and CDR2: SEHNR and FQNEAQ (reference sequence). CDR3 in DNA: TGTGCCAGCAGCTTGCAGCGAGAGACCCAGTACTTC. This translates into CASSLQRETQYF. Combining the CDR3 with reference TRBV7-9 and TRBJ2-5 gives the whole variable domain DTGVSQNPRHKITKRGQNVTFRCDPISEHNRLYWYRQTLGQGPEFLTYFQNEAQLEKSRLLSDRFSAERPKGSFSTLEIQRTEQGDSAMYLCASSLQRETQYFGPGTRLLVL.

This clonotype showed up just a few times. The chain employs TRBV29-1 and TRBJ2-2, with 8 bases matching TRBD1. The length of the CDR3 is 16 residues. Trimming took 4 bases from V and 2 from J; bases not matched to a gene: 9. CDR1 is SQVTM and CDR2 is ANQGSEA in the germline V gene. The CDR3 region has the DNA TGCAGCGTTGGCGGGACAGGCTTGATCAACACCGGGGAGCTGTTTTTT. This codes for CSVGGTGLINTGELFF.

This clonotype was seen many times. The genes are TRBV6-4 and TRBJ2-7, with D unresolved. This CDR3 contains 13 residues. Germline V gene lookup returns CDR1 MRHNA and CDR2 SNTAGT. V lost 5 bases and J lost 0, with 8 bases in between. The CDR3 DNA reads TGTGCCAGCAGTTCGGCAGCCTCCTACGAGCAGTACTTC. The encoded protein is CASSSAASYEQYF.

This clonotype was counted at least ten times. This chain links TRBV2 with TRBJ1-5, with a possible D match to TRBD1 (6 bases). The V and J ends lost 3 bases and 0 bases respectively, with 12 bases between them. The CDR3 extends over 16 amino acids. The germline V gene has CDR1 SNHLY and CDR2 FYNNEI. The chain's CDR3 is CASSDRGRGSNQPQHF. CDR3 DNA sequence: TGTGCCAGCAGTGACAGGGGCCGGGGTAGCAATCAGCCCCAGCATTTT.

In its sample, this clonotype was seen a few times. J is TRBJ2-1 and V is TRBV6-2 or TRBV6-3; TRBD2 matches at 14 bases. Germline trimming cut 6 bases from V and 3 bases from J; bases unmatched to any gene: 4. The germline V gene encodes CDR1 MNHEY and CDR2 SVGEGT. The CDR3 consists of 16 residues. CDR3 loop: CASRGLAGERYNEQFF. CDR3 nucleotides: TGTGCCAGCAGGGGACTAGCGGGGGAGCGCTACAATGAGCAGTTCTTC.

In its sample, this clonotype was seen many times. The rearrangement links TRBV2 to TRBJ1-1; no clear D gene. CDR3 length equals 10 residues. Trimming took off 6 bases at V and 7 bases at J, with 6 bases between the two ends. CDR1 is SNHLY, CDR2 FYNNEI, per germline. The CDR3 protein is CASSGGEAFF. In DNA form, the CDR3 reads TGTGCCAGCAGCGGTGGTGAAGCTTTCTTT.

At least ten counts were recorded for this clonotype. This chain joins TRBV3-1 and TRBJ2-2, with D unresolved. Deletions cut 4 bases from V and 6 bases from J, with 9 bases between. The CDR3 loop spans 13 amino acids. Per germline, CDR1 LGHDT and CDR2 YNNKEL (reference sequence). The DNA of the CDR3 is TGTGCCAGCAGCCCCAGTAACGCCGGGGAGCTGTTTTTT. It yields the protein CASSPSNAGELFF.

This clonotype was picked up many times. The chain recombines TRBV2 with TRBJ2-2, with D unresolved. CDR3 length: 13 residues. Trimming removed 4 bases at V and 8 bases at J, with 11 bases between. Looked up from germline, CDR1 is SNHLY and CDR2 is FYNNEI. CDR3 sequence: CASSVGPGGELFF. The CDR3 region has the DNA TGTGCCAGCAGTGTTGGCCCCGGAGGGGAGCTGTTTTTT. The whole variable domain, filled in from reference TRBV2 and TRBJ2-2, reads EPEVTQTPSHQVTQMGQEVILRCVPISNHLYFYWYRQILGQKVEFLVSFYNNEISEKSEIFDDQFSVERPDGSNFTLKIRSTKLEDSAMYFCASSVGPGGELFFGEGSRLTVL.

At least ten counts were recorded for this clonotype. The chain has TRBV18 and TRBJ1-1; the D is unclear. Trimming removed 5 bases at V and 1 base at J, with 5 bases between. Germline values: CDR1 KGHSH, CDR2 LQKENI. The CDR3 has 12 residues. The CDR3 loop reads CASSTENTEAFF. Written as DNA, the CDR3 is TGTGCCAGCTCAACAGAGAACACTGAAGCTTTCTTT.

Many counts were recorded for this clonotype. The V and J genes are TRBV7-9 and TRBJ2-5; no clear D gene. The CDR3 totals 14 residues. Trimming removed 2 bases from V and 0 bases from J, with 7 bases in between. Germline lookup yields CDR1 SEHNR and CDR2 FQNEAQ (reference sequence). CDR3 DNA: TGTGCCAGCAGCTTAAGCTCTTACCAAGAGACCCAGTACTTC. This gives the protein CASSLSSYQETQYF.

This clonotype was seen ten or more times. The V call is TRBV6-5, the J call TRBJ2-7; possibly TRBD2 for D (6 bases). The CDR3 runs 13 residues. Trimming left V 0 bases short and J 7 bases short, with 10 bases between. Germline lookup yields CDR1 MNHEY and CDR2 SVGAGI. The chain's CDR3 is CASSYSRGGEQYF. CDR3 DNA sequence: TGTGCCAGCAGTTACTCGAGAGGAGGGGAGCAGTACTTC.